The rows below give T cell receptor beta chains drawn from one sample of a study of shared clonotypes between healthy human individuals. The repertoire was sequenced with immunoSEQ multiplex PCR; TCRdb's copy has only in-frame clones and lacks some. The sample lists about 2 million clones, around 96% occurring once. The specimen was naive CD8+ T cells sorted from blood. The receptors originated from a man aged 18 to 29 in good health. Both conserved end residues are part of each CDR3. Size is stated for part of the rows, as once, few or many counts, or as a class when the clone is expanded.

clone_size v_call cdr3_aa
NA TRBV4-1 CASSQLVSYEQYF
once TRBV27 CASSPQGVSGANVLTF
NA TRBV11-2 CAGFSGNTIYF
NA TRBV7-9 CAFREGDIQYF
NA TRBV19 CASSILRYPSQYNYGYTF
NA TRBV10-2 CASSERYEQYF
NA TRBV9 CASSEDRNTDTQYF
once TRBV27 CASSHRGRAYEQYF
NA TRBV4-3 CASSQDSVDRLSYNEQFF
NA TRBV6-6 CASSRQGGWTEAFF
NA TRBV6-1 CASSNRGMNTEAFF
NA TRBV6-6 CASSHTGGAAGELFF
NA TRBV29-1 CSVEAGTTGYTYEQYF
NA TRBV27 CASSLSQGTSGYNEQFF
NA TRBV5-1 CASSHLGGGETYEQYF
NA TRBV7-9 CASSPGEGPRVYTQYF
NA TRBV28 CASSFGEAEIYGYTF
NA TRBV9 CASSVTDGPDNEQFF
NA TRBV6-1 CASLMSYEQYF
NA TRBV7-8 CASSLVQGPGVTEAFF
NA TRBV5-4 CASSLQGGGYGYTF
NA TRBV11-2 CASSLAPGSYEQYF
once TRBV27 CASSFQGGMNTEAFF
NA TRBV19 CASSFGEGYEQYF
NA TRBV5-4 CASTRQADYGYTF
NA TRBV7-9 CASSPGLGYTGELFF
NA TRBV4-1 CASSQEGRSYGYTF
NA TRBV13 CASSLGSGRLSSYEQYF
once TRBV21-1 CASSTRPGGRGYEQYF
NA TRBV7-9 CASSPVPSAVKYEQYF
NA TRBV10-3 CAISDLAGGYNEQFF
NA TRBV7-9 CASSGGRDRNRQETQYF
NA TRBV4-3 CASSSDGTFSTDTQYF
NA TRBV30 CAWSVSRPTDGYTF